A selection of T cell receptor beta chains follows, all from one sample in a study of vaccination effects on CD4 cells after COVID-19. Using immunoSEQ multiplex PCR, the repertoire was profiled, and TCRdb retains in-frame clones only, with some absent. This table holds around 65,000 clones, roughly 72% found once. No cognate antigen is known for these TCRs. The sample was CD4+ T cells from PBMCs cultured with HCoV-229E spike peptides, taken after COVID-19 vaccination. The source is a human donor who received a COVID-19 vaccine. Both conserved end residues are part of each CDR3. Fields, in order: clone size, V gene, D gene, J gene, CDR3 DNA, CDR3 protein. D genes are given only for firm matches. Clone size is stated in some rows and not others, as once, few, many or a class when expanded.

>.|TRBV2|TRBD1|TRBJ1-1
TGTGCCAGCCTCGTAGACATGACCCGGGACAGTGAAGCTTTCTTT
CASLVDMTRDSEAFF
>few|TRBV2|TRBD1|TRBJ1-5
TGTGCCAGCAGTCGGGACAGGGTTATGGGTAGCAATCAGCCCCAGCATTTT
CASSRDRVMGSNQPQHF
>.|TRBV11-2|TRBD1|TRBJ2-6
TGTGCCAGCAGCCTCCGACAGGGATGGCTCCCTGGGGCCAACGTCCTGACTTTC
CASSLRQGWLPGANVLTF
>.|TRBV10-3|TRBD2|TRBJ2-5
TGTGCCATCAAACGTAGCGGGGGGCCACAAGAGACCCAGTACTTC
CAIKRSGGPQETQYF
>.|TRBV5-4|.|TRBJ1-4
TGTGCCAGCAGAGTCGGGGGAGGGAATGAAAAACTGTTTTTT
CASRVGGGNEKLFF
>.|TRBV7-2|.|TRBJ2-1
TGTGCCAGCAGCTCACAGGGCTACAATGAGCAGTTCTTC
CASSSQGYNEQFF
>.|TRBV7-3|TRBD1|TRBJ1-2
TGTGCCAGCAGTCGGGAACAGGGGCCTAACTATGGCTACACCTTC
CASSREQGPNYGYTF
>.|TRBV12-3/TRBV12-4|.|TRBJ2-1
TGTGCCAGCAGTTTAAGAGTATACAATGAGCAGTTCTTC
CASSLRVYNEQFF
>.|TRBV18|TRBD1|TRBJ2-2
TGTGCCAGCTCACCATCCCGGACAGGGATTGGTACCGGGGAGCTGTTTTTT
CASSPSRTGIGTGELFF
>.|TRBV24-1|TRBD1|TRBJ2-1
TGTGCCACCAGTGATCCGGAGACAGGGGGCTCCTACAATGAGCAGTTCTTC
CATSDPETGGSYNEQFF
>.|TRBV30|.|TRBJ1-2
TGTGCCTGGACTCCAACGGGGCAGGGGTATGCTCTCGGCTATGGCTACACCTTC
CAWTPTGQGYALGYGYTF
>.|TRBV18|.|TRBJ2-2
TGTGCCAGCTCACCACTGGGGTACACCGGGGAGCTGTTTTTT
CASSPLGYTGELFF
>.|TRBV7-2|.|TRBJ2-2
TGTGCCAGCAGCTTAGTGGGGGGGCTCACCGGGGAGCTGTTTTTT
CASSLVGGLTGELFF
>.|TRBV24-1|.|TRBJ2-2
TGTGCCACCAGTCGAGCCAGACAGAACACCGGGGAGCTGTTTTTT
CATSRARQNTGELFF
>.|TRBV7-3|.|TRBJ2-5
TGTGCCAGCAGCTTAGGGAGCCAAGAGACCCAGTACTTC
CASSLGSQETQYF
>.|TRBV15|.|TRBJ2-5
TGTGCCACCAGCAGGGACTTCCAAGAGACCCAGTACTTC
CATSRDFQETQYF
>.|TRBV18|TRBD1|TRBJ2-3
TGTGCCAGCTCAACCAGGGGGAAAGGAGCAGGGGATACGCAGTATTTT
CASSTRGKGAGDTQYF
>few|TRBV5-1|.|TRBJ2-3
TGCGCCAGCAGCTTGGAAGGGACTAGCACAGATACGCAGTATTTT
CASSLEGTSTDTQYF
>.|TRBV5-1|TRBD2|TRBJ2-2
TGCGCCAGCAGCTTGCGTCGAATAGCGGGGGGGCGAGGAGACACCGGGGAGCTGTTTTTT
CASSLRRIAGGRGDTGELFF
>.|TRBV30|.|TRBJ1-1
TGTGCCTGGAGGAGGGGGATGCTGAACACTGAAGCTTTCTTT
CAWRRGMLNTEAFF
>.|TRBV19|TRBD2|TRBJ2-2
TGTGCCAGTAGTCCCTCCGTAGCGGGGGGGTTTACCGGGGAGCTGTTTTTT
CASSPSVAGGFTGELFF
>.|TRBV7-2|TRBD1|TRBJ1-2
TGTGCCAGCAGCGAGGGACAGGGAAGGAACTATGGCTACACCTTC
CASSEGQGRNYGYTF
>.|TRBV9|TRBD2|TRBJ2-1
TGTGCCAGCAGCGTAGGGGTCCTAGCGGGGGGCAATGAGCAGTTCTTC
CASSVGVLAGGNEQFF
>.|TRBV5-1|.|TRBJ2-5
TGCGCCAGCAGCTTGGCAGCAACGTACCAAGAGACCCAGTACTTC
CASSLAATYQETQYF
>.|TRBV25-1|TRBD2|TRBJ2-3
TGTGCCTGCCAGCGGGGGAGCACAGATACGCAGTATTTT
CACQRGSTDTQYF
>.|TRBV5-8|.|TRBJ2-1
TGTGCCAGCAGCTCGCTGGAGGCGCGCAGAAACAATGAGCAGTTCTTC
CASSSLEARRNNEQFF
>.|TRBV7-3|.|TRBJ1-6
TGTGCCAGCAGCCCTTTTATAAATTCACCCCTCCACTTT
CASSPFINSPLHF
>few|TRBV20-1|.|TRBJ1-1
TGCAGTGCTAGTAACGGAGGACCTGAAGCTTTCTTT
CSASNGGPEAFF
>.|TRBV6-5|TRBD1|TRBJ1-2
TGTGCCAGCAGCGGACAGGGCAAGACTTGGGGCTACACCTTC
CASSGQGKTWGYTF
>.|TRBV24-1|.|TRBJ2-5
TGTGCCACCAGTGACCCCCGGTCGGGGCTAGAGACCCAGTACTTC
CATSDPRSGLETQYF
>.|TRBV5-4|.|TRBJ2-6
TGTGCCAGCAGCTTGGCTGGGGCCAACGTCCTGACTTTC
CASSLAGANVLTF
>.|TRBV6-6|.|TRBJ1-2
TGTGCCAGCGGGCTCTATGGCTACACCTTC
CASGLYGYTF
>.|TRBV19|.|TRBJ1-2
TGTGCCAGTAGAAAGCGGACAACGACTAACTATGGCTACACCTTC
CASRKRTTTNYGYTF
>.|TRBV12-1|.|TRBJ1-4
TGTGCCAGCAGCTTCCCGCGGGGTGCTAATGAAAAACTGTTTTTT
CASSFPRGANEKLFF
>.|TRBV11-3|.|TRBJ2-1
TGTGCCAGCAGCTACGGGGCGTACAATGAGCAGTTCTTC
CASSYGAYNEQFF
>.|TRBV7-3|.|TRBJ2-1
TGTGCCAGCAGCTCCGACAGATACAATGAGCAGTTCTTC
CASSSDRYNEQFF
>.|TRBV18|.|TRBJ2-1
TGTGCCAGCTCACCGTCCTTGGACGGTGAGCAGTTCTTC
CASSPSLDGEQFF
>.|TRBV4-1|.|TRBJ2-2
TGCGCCAGCAGCCGGGCGAGCAGGGATACCGGGGAGCTGTTTTTT
CASSRASRDTGELFF
>.|TRBV30|.|TRBJ1-5
TGTGCCTGGAGTGTACAGGGCGATCAGCCCCAGCATTTT
CAWSVQGDQPQHF
>.|TRBV28|.|TRBJ1-2
TGTGCCAGCAGTTTATTTGGGACTGAGGATCAGGGCTACACCTTC
CASSLFGTEDQGYTF
>.|TRBV7-2|.|TRBJ2-3
TGTGCCAGCAGCTCCCTAGGGGGGGGGAACACAGATACGCAGTATTTT
CASSSLGGGNTDTQYF
>few|TRBV7-2|.|TRBJ2-5
TGTGCCAGCAGCATTAACAGGGTGCAAGAGACCCAGTACTTC
CASSINRVQETQYF
>.|TRBV19|TRBD2|TRBJ2-1
TGTGCCAGTCGAGGCTTGACTAGCGGGCGACTTACTGGCTCCTACAATGAGCAGTTCTTC
CASRGLTSGRLTGSYNEQFF
>.|TRBV4-1|TRBD2|TRBJ2-2
TGCGCCAGCAGCCGACCTGGGGGGGCCGGGGAGCTGTTTTTT
CASSRPGGAGELFF
>few|TRBV25-1|.|TRBJ1-4
TGTGCCAGCAGTGAATGGAAGGAAACTAATGAAAAACTGTTTTTT
CASSEWKETNEKLFF
>once|TRBV5-1|TRBD1|TRBJ1-4
TGCGCCAGCTCTCGACAGGGTCTACTAACTAATGAAAAACTGTTTTTT
CASSRQGLLTNEKLFF
>.|TRBV12-3/TRBV12-4|.|TRBJ1-5
TGTGCCAGCAACCAGGGCTCTGGGCAGCCCCAGCATTTT
CASNQGSGQPQHF
>.|TRBV19|TRBD1|TRBJ2-3
TGTGCCAGTAGTATACGGACAGGAGTTAGCACAGATACGCAGTATTTT
CASSIRTGVSTDTQYF
>.|TRBV5-6|.|TRBJ2-5
TGTGCCAGCAGCTGGGAGGTACCAGGACGGCAAGAGACCCAGTACTTC
CASSWEVPGRQETQYF
>.|TRBV21-1|.|TRBJ2-2
TGTGCCAGCAGCGTCCGGACCCTAAGAGGGGAGCTGTTTTTT
CASSVRTLRGELFF
>.|TRBV3-1/TRBV3-2|.|TRBJ1-2
TGTGCCAGCAGCCAAGGGAGGGGTGGCTATGGCTACACCTTC
CASSQGRGGYGYTF
>.|TRBV9|.|TRBJ2-3
TGTGCCAGCAGCGTAGACGGTAGAGATACGCAGTATTTT
CASSVDGRDTQYF
>.|TRBV19|TRBD1|TRBJ1-5
TGTGCCAGTAGCGACAGGGGCAATCAGCCCCAGCATTTT
CASSDRGNQPQHF
>few|TRBV5-1|TRBD1|TRBJ1-1
TGCGCCAGCAGCTTGGGACAGGGGGCAACTGAAGCTTTCTTT
CASSLGQGATEAFF
>few|TRBV12-3/TRBV12-4|TRBD1|TRBJ1-2
TGTGCCAGCAGTTTAACAGGGGGCTCTGGCTACACCTTC
CASSLTGGSGYTF
>few|TRBV18|.|TRBJ2-2
TGTGCCAGCTCACCCCAGAGGATTTCGAACACCGGGGAGCTGTTTTTT
CASSPQRISNTGELFF
>.|TRBV2|.|TRBJ1-1
TGTGCCAGCAGTGTATCTTCAGGGAGGACTGAAGCTTTCTTT
CASSVSSGRTEAFF
>.|TRBV3-1/TRBV3-2|TRBD1|TRBJ1-2
TGTGCCAGCAGCCAAGTAGACAGGGGCCTTAACTATGGCTACACCTTC
CASSQVDRGLNYGYTF
>.|TRBV13|.|TRBJ2-3
TGTGCCAGCAAATACAGGGTAGCAGATACGCAGTATTTT
CASKYRVADTQYF